One and the same sample provided the 5 T cell receptor beta chains below, sequenced in a study of OX40 agonist ivuxolimab in advanced cancers. Only in-frame clones appear in the TCRdb table, and some are missing; sequencing was by immunoSEQ multiplex PCR. The profile shows around 84,000 clones, 70% to 85% of them singletons. Material: CD4+ or CD8+ T cells sorted from blood, obtained in a trial of the OX40 agonist ivuxolimab. These TCRs come from an adult with an advanced solid tumor such as melanoma, head and neck, liver or kidney cancer.

In this sample, this clone turned up once. This chain uses TRBV6-1 with TRBJ1-6, with D uncertain. Germline CDR1 MNHNS, CDR2 SASEGT. With 2 bases removed from V and 13 bases from J, the gap between germline ends came to 15 bases. The CDR3 totals 14 residues. The DNA for the CDR3 is TGTGCCAGCAGTGAAAATGGAGTTGGAGTGCCCCTCCACTTT. Protein: CASSENGVGVPLHF.

This rearrangement joins TRBV30 to TRBJ2-1, with TRBD2 matching over 8 bases. Losses at the gene ends were 4 bases for V and 8 bases for J; bases not matched to a gene: 7. The CDR3 runs 13 residues. Germline assignment: CDR1 GTSNPN and CDR2 SVGIG (reference sequence). The DNA for the CDR3 is TGTGCCTGGACCCGGGGGGGCATGGATGAGCAGTTCTTC. This encodes CAWTRGGMDEQFF.

The V gene is TRBV5-1, the J gene TRBJ1-3; D is unclear. Germline CDR1 SGHRS, CDR2 YFSETQ. The length of the CDR3 is 14 residues. V gave up 0 bases and J gave up 0 bases, with 4 bases separating them. The DNA for the CDR3 is TGCGCCAGCAGCTTGGGGGGCTCTGGAAACACCATATATTTT. As protein: CASSLGGSGNTIYF.

The rearrangement uses TRBV19 and TRBJ1-5, with 8 bases matching TRBD1. This CDR3 comprises 15 residues. From germline, CDR1 is LNHDA and CDR2 SQIVND (reference sequence). V lost 3 bases, J lost 7 bases, and 8 bases stayed unmatched. The CDR3 is CASSILDREGQPQHF. CDR3 DNA: TGTGCCAGTAGTATTCTGGACAGGGAAGGACAGCCCCAGCATTTT.

V usage is TRBV2 and J usage is TRBJ2-3, with 7 nucleotides matching TRBD1. The V and J ends lost 5 bases and 10 bases, in that order; junction bases with no gene match: 9. CDR3 length: 13 residues. Germline CDR1 SNHLY, CDR2 FYNNEI. The CDR3, as DNA: TGTGCCAGCAGTTCTTCAGACAGGGATTCGCAGTATTTT. Amino acids: CASSSSDRDSQYF.